These 29 T cell receptor beta chains were sequenced from one sample in a study of cytomegalovirus exposure and HLA in healthy donors. 13 Jbeta primers and 60 Vbeta primers were used for the PCR. Measured with immunoSEQ multiplex PCR; TCRdb has only the in-frame clones, and not every one. The sample includes roughly 150,000 clones, approximately 81% of them seen just once. Sequencing was carried out using PBMCs. The receptors were gathered from a female donor in good health and CMV-seronegative.

The chain joins TRBV18 to TRBJ2-1; maybe TRBD2 (6 bases). Germline V gene lookup returns CDR1 KGHSH and CDR2 LQKENI. The CDR3 is 13 amino acids. V shed 3 bases and J shed 5 bases, with 8 bases lying between them. As DNA, the CDR3 is TGTGCCAGCTCACCGGGACTTAACAATGAGCAGTTCTTC. As protein: CASSPGLNNEQFF.

This chain links TRBV2 with TRBJ1-2, with TRBD1 matching over 9 bases. The ends lost 1 base at V and 8 bases at J; junction bases unmatched: 8. This CDR3 is 15 amino acids long. Germline CDR1 and CDR2: SNHLY and FYNNEI. The CDR3 coding sequence is TGTGCCAGCAGTGAAGAGTGGGGGACAGGGCCCGGCTACACCTTC. Encoded protein: CASSEEWGTGPGYTF. Based on the CDR3 plus reference TRBV2 and TRBJ1-2, the full variable domain is EPEVTQTPSHQVTQMGQEVILRCVPISNHLYFYWYRQILGQKVEFLVSFYNNEISEKSEIFDDQFSVERPDGSNFTLKIRSTKLEDSAMYFCASSEEWGTGPGYTFGSGTRLTVV.

This chain links TRBV2 with TRBJ2-3; 9 nucleotides align to TRBD2. Germline CDR1 is SNHLY and CDR2 is FYNNEI. Trimming cost V 3 bases and J 8 bases; bases outside gene matches: 9. The CDR3 is 15 amino acids. In DNA form, the CDR3 reads TGTGCCAGCAGTGATGGTAGCGGGAGAGGGGGTACGCAGTATTTT. Encoded protein: CASSDGSGRGGTQYF.

J is TRBJ2-4 and V is TRBV29-1; D is unclear. Germline CDR1 and CDR2: SQVTM and ANQGSEA. The CDR3 loop spans 13 amino acids. Deletions cut 4 bases from V and 2 bases from J, with 9 bases between. The CDR3, as DNA: TGCAGCGTTGCCGAGCCCCCCAAAAACATTCAGTACTTC. Protein product: CSVAEPPKNIQYF.

The V gene is TRBV2, the J gene TRBJ2-5; no clear D gene. The last part of the DNA fits TRBJ2-7 better; the J call may be wrong. The CDR3 runs 12 residues. CDR1 is SNHLY and CDR2 is FYNNEI in the germline V gene. CDR3 nucleotides: TGTGCCACCGCCGGAGCGCCCTACGAGCAGTACTTC. It translates to CATAGAPYEQYF.

This clone was seen a single time. The chain joins TRBV30 to TRBJ1-2; D gene unclear. The V gene lost 0 bases and the J gene lost 0 bases, with 5 bases spanning the gap. Germline assignment: CDR1 GTSNPN and CDR2 SVGIG (reference sequence). This CDR3 is built from 13 residues. CDR3 sequence: CAWSVRANYGYTF. The CDR3 DNA is TGTGCCTGGAGTGTACGAGCTAACTATGGCTACACCTTC.

Only one count was recorded for this clone. Germline is not matched at one junction end, which may reflect a read error. The chain combines TRBV4-1 with TRBJ1-3; a possible D gene is TRBD1 (6 bases). This CDR3 is built from 17 residues. Germline CDR1 and CDR2: MGHRA and YSYEKL. CDR3 nucleotide sequence: TGCGCCAGCAGTCTAGACTGGAACAGGGCGTTGGGAAGCACCATATATTTT. Residues: CASSLDWNRALGSTIYF.

The chain is built from TRBV11-2 and TRBJ2-3; 11 nucleotides agree with TRBD2. This CDR3 has 17 amino acids. Germline V gene data show CDR1 as SGHAT and CDR2 as FQNNGV. Trimming took 0 bases from V and 2 from J; bases not matched to a gene: 4. The CDR3 DNA reads as TGTGCCAGCAGCTTAGAACCGGGACTAGCGGACACAGATACGCAGTATTTT. As protein: CASSLEPGLADTDTQYF.

This clone was recorded a few times. The V call is TRBV27, the J call TRBJ2-7; D is possibly TRBD1 (6 bases). There are 15 residues in the CDR3. Per germline, CDR1 MNHEY and CDR2 SMNVEV (reference sequence). V was clipped by 4 bases and J by 1 base, with 14 bases between them. CDR3 sequence reads: CASSSTGYSSYEQYF. The CDR3 nucleotides read TGTGCCAGCAGTTCCACAGGGTATTCTTCCTACGAGCAGTACTTC.

V and J are TRBV4-3 and TRBJ1-5; 9 bases map to TRBD1. Trimming removed 0 bases from V and 3 bases from J; junction bases left unmatched: 6. The CDR3 loop spans 17 amino acids. Per germline, CDR1 LGHNA and CDR2 YSLEER. The CDR3 sequence is CASSQDRGTGLNQPQHF. The CDR3 nucleotides read TGCGCCAGCAGCCAAGATAGGGGGACAGGGCTCAATCAGCCCCAGCATTTT.

V is TRBV6-4 and J is TRBJ2-1, with TRBD2 as a possible D gene (6 bases). The CDR3 runs 15 residues. Germline V lookup: CDR1 MRHNA, CDR2 SNTAGT. Trimming removed 6 bases from V and 2 bases from J, with 14 bases in between. This chain's CDR3 is CASSPSGVPYNEQFF. CDR3 nucleotide sequence: TGTGCCAGCAGCCCTTCGGGGGTCCCCTACAATGAGCAGTTCTTC.

The chain has TRBV29-1 and TRBJ2-1, with TRBD2 identical over 7 bases. The trim removed 7 bases at V and 4 bases at J, leaving 13 bases unmatched. CDR3 length: 15 residues. Germline V lookup: CDR1 SQVTM, CDR2 ANQGSEA. The CDR3 region is CSAQRGTTPYNEQFF. Written as DNA, the CDR3 is TGCAGCGCTCAAAGAGGGACTACACCGTACAATGAGCAGTTCTTC.

The chain combines TRBV6-5 with TRBJ1-5; D gene uncertain. Trimming shortened V by 6 bases and J by 0 bases, and 6 bases separated the two germline ends. The length of the CDR3 is 13 residues. Per germline, CDR1 MNHEY and CDR2 SVGAGI. The CDR3 DNA follows: TGTGCCAGCAGCCTTAGTAGCAATCAGCCCCAGCATTTT. Encoded protein: CASSLSSNQPQHF.

This chain connects TRBV7-3 to TRBJ2-2; perhaps TRBD1 as D (6 bases). Trimming left V 11 bases short and J 2 bases short, with 9 bases between. CDR3 size: 12 residues. Per germline, CDR1 SGHTA and CDR2 FQGTGA. CDR3 in amino acids: CASGHNTGELFF. The CDR3 DNA sequence: TGTGCCTCGGGACATAACACCGGGGAGCTGTTTTTT.

The genes are TRBV5-1 and TRBJ2-6; the match to TRBD1 covers 9 bases. Germline lookup yields CDR1 SGHRS and CDR2 YFSETQ. This CDR3 contains 18 residues. V gave up 5 bases and J gave up 2 bases; unmatched junction bases: 11. This chain's CDR3 is CASRPPGQGNTGANVLTF. CDR3 DNA sequence: TGCGCCAGCAGACCTCCGGGACAGGGTAATACTGGGGCCAACGTCCTGACTTTC. The complete variable domain, with remaining parts taken from reference TRBV5-1 and TRBJ2-6, reads KAGVTQTPRYLIKTRGQQVTLSCSPISGHRSVSWYQQTPGQGLQFLFEYFSETQRNKGNFPGRFSGRQFSNSRSEMNVSTLELGDSALYLCASRPPGQGNTGANVLTFGAGSRLTVL.

The chain uses TRBV4-2 and TRBJ2-6, with D possibly TRBD2 on 6 matching bases. The length of the CDR3 is 17 residues. V lost 0 bases, J lost 0 bases, and 9 bases lay in between. Germline CDR1 LGHNA, CDR2 YNFKEQ. The CDR3 spells CASSQDGGSSGANVLTF. In nucleotides, the CDR3 is TGTGCCAGCAGCCAAGACGGGGGATCCTCTGGGGCCAACGTCCTGACTTTC.

The gene calls are TRBV6-5 and TRBJ2-7, with D possibly TRBD1 on 5 matching bases. The CDR3 runs 14 residues. V was shortened by 2 bases and J by 2 bases, with 10 bases between the two germline ends. Germline V gene data show CDR1 as MNHEY and CDR2 as SVGAGI. This CDR3 is CASSYRGTPYEQYF. CDR3 DNA sequence: TGTGCCAGCAGTTACAGGGGTACTCCCTACGAGCAGTACTTC.

The chain employs TRBV4-2 and TRBJ2-1, with TRBD2 as a possible D gene (6 bases). V dropped 2 bases and J dropped 0 bases, with 14 bases sitting between them. CDR3 length: 17 residues. The germline gives CDR1 LGHNA, CDR2 YNFKEQ. CDR3 region: CASSQNRDFYSYNEQFF. The CDR3 region has the DNA TGTGCCAGCAGCCAAAACCGGGACTTTTACTCCTACAATGAGCAGTTCTTC.

V and J are TRBV2 and TRBJ1-5; D is perhaps TRBD1 (6 bases). The CDR3 is 13 amino acids. Germline lookup yields CDR1 SNHLY and CDR2 FYNNEI. V was cut by 7 bases and J by 5 bases, with 12 bases left in between. The CDR3 coding sequence is TGTGCCAGCAACCGGGGGGGCGATCAGCCCCAGCATTTT. Protein: CASNRGGDQPQHF. Complete variable domain (other parts from reference TRBV2 and TRBJ1-5): EPEVTQTPSHQVTQMGQEVILRCVPISNHLYFYWYRQILGQKVEFLVSFYNNEISEKSEIFDDQFSVERPDGSNFTLKIRSTKLEDSAMYFCASNRGGDQPQHFGDGTRLSIL.

This chain links TRBV5-6 with TRBJ2-7; D not certain. Trimming shortened V by 0 bases and J by 3 bases, and 13 bases separated the two germline ends. The CDR3 runs to 15 residues. Germline CDR1 reads SGHDT; CDR2 reads YYEEEE. CDR3 protein: CASSLVTNAFYEQYF. The DNA of the CDR3 is TGTGCCAGCAGCTTGGTCACTAATGCGTTCTACGAGCAGTACTTC.

The chain carries TRBV7-9 and TRBJ1-4, with unresolved D. Germline loops: CDR1 SEHNR, CDR2 FQNEAQ (reference sequence). The CDR3 is made up of 15 amino acids. Trimming shortened V by 3 bases and J by 3 bases, and 11 bases separated the two germline ends. Here the CDR3 DNA reads TGTGCCAGCAGCTTCGGGAACAGTGCTAATGAAAAACTGTTTTTT. Its protein product is CASSFGNSANEKLFF. The whole variable domain, filled in from reference TRBV7-9 and TRBJ1-4, reads DTGVSQNPRHKITKRGQNVTFRCDPISEHNRLYWYRQTLGQGPEFLTYFQNEAQLEKSRLLSDRFSAERPKGSFSTLEIQRTEQGDSAMYLCASSFGNSANEKLFFGSGTQLSVL.

This chain uses TRBV29-1 with TRBJ2-2; TRBD2 matches at 16 bases. The CDR3 loop spans 17 amino acids. V lost 7 bases and J lost 7; bases outside the gene matches: 12. Per the germline V gene, CDR1 is SQVTM and CDR2 is ANQGSEA. The CDR3 loop is CSATGTSGRAVIGELFF. In DNA, the CDR3 is TGCAGCGCAACCGGGACTAGCGGGAGGGCGGTAATCGGGGAGCTGTTTTTT.

The chain joins TRBV7-9 to TRBJ1-4; 9 bases map to TRBD1. CDR1 and CDR2 (germline): SEHNR, FQNEAQ (reference sequence). The CDR3 length is 15 residues. Trimming took 2 bases from V and 11 from J; bases not matched to a gene: 9. The CDR3 coding sequence is TGTGCCAGCAGCTTAAACGGGACAGGGAAAGGGAAACTGTTTTTT. Translating it yields CASSLNGTGKGKLFF.

A few counts support this clone. J is TRBJ1-1 and V is TRBV29-1; no clear D. This CDR3 has 16 residues. The germline V and J ends were trimmed by 4 bases and 0 bases, with 18 bases remaining between them. Germline V gene data show CDR1 as SQVTM and CDR2 as ANQGSEA. As DNA, the CDR3 is TGCAGCGTTGGGCCCGGGATGGGCGCGTTGAACACTGAAGCTTTCTTT. It codes for CSVGPGMGALNTEAFF.

This clone was recorded only once. The rearrangement joins TRBV29-1 to TRBJ2-1; no clear D gene. V was cut by 2 bases and J by 7 bases, with 9 bases left in between. Germline V gene lookup returns CDR1 SQVTM and CDR2 ANQGSEA. This CDR3 has 12 residues. CDR3 DNA sequence: TGCAGCGTTGAAACGCGTCGGAATGAGCAGTTCTTC. It translates to CSVETRRNEQFF.

This clone occurred a few times. The chain recombines TRBV4-3 with TRBJ1-2; D gene ambiguous. This CDR3 region has 15 residues. The V gene's germline CDR1 is LGHNA and CDR2 YSLEER. Trimming cost V 1 base and J 4 bases, with 13 bases left between them. In nucleotides, the CDR3 is TGCGCCAGCAGCCAAGCTTTACAGCTAACCTATGGCTACACCTTC. Its translation: CASSQALQLTYGYTF.

On this clone itself: The junction departs from the called germline gene at one end, perhaps through a read error. In the same sample, other DNA sequences code for this CDR3. J is TRBJ2-7 and V is TRBV30, with 11 bases lining up with TRBD1. The CDR3 is 16 residues long. CDR1 is GTSNPN, CDR2 SVGIG, per germline (reference sequence). This CDR3 is CAWTMYWTGGAYEQYF. The CDR3 DNA reads TGTGCCTGGACTATGTACTGGACAGGGGGCGCCTATGAGCAGTACTTC.

This chain connects TRBV7-2 to TRBJ2-2, with D possibly matching TRBD1 (6 bases). Germline CDR1 and CDR2: SGHTA and FQGNSA. The germline V and J ends were trimmed by 6 bases and 1 base, with 15 bases remaining between them. The CDR3 extends over 16 amino acids. This CDR3 is CASSPPRGWNTGELFF. The CDR3 DNA reads TGTGCCAGCAGTCCCCCTAGGGGGTGGAACACCGGGGAGCTGTTTTTT.

This chain links TRBV10-3 with TRBJ1-6, with 8 nucleotides matching TRBD1. CDR3 length: 15 residues. Per germline, CDR1 ENHRY and CDR2 SYGVKD. The V segment lost 6 bases and the J segment 5 bases; nucleotides outside the gene matches: 6. This CDR3 is CAISPTGGNNSPLHF. The DNA of the CDR3 is TGTGCCATCAGCCCAACAGGGGGTAATAATTCACCCCTCCACTTT.